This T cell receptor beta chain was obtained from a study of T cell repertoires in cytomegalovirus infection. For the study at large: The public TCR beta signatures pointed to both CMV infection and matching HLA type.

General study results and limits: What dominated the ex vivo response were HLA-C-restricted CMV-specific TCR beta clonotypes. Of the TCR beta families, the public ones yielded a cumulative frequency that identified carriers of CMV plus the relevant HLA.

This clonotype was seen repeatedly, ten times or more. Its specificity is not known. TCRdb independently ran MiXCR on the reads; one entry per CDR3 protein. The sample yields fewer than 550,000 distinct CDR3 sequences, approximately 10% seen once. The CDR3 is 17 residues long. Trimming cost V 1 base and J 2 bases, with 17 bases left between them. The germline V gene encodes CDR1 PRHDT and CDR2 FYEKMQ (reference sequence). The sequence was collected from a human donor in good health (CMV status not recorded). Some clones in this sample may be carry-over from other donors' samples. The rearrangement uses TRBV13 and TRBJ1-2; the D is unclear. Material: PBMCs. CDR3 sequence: CASSLDPQELQNYGYTF. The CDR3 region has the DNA TGTGCCAGCAGCTTAGATCCCCAGGAGCTACAGAACTATGGCTACACCTTC.